Listed here is a single TCR beta chain. Its target is not known. TCRdb ran MiXCR on the reads and lists one entry per CDR3 protein. Of about 460,000 distinct CDR3 sequences in the sample, roughly 12% were seen once. These data belong to a study of T cell repertoires in cytomegalovirus infection. Study summary: Shared public TCR beta signatures pointed to both CMV infection and a matching HLA type.

V lost 6 bases and J lost 9, with 9 bases in between. The CDR3 contains 10 residues. The germline V gene has CDR1 DFQATT and CDR2 SNEGSKA (reference sequence). Study-wide findings and caveats: Clonotype analysis showed dominance of the ex vivo response by HLA-C-restricted CMV-specific TCR beta clonotypes. Cumulative frequency of public TCR beta families picked out carriers of CMV plus the relevant HLA.

This receptor was identified in a human donor in good health (CMV status not recorded). Some clones in this sample may be carry-over from other donors' samples. What was sequenced was PBMCs. The chain links TRBV20-1 to TRBJ2-1, with D possibly matching TRBD2 (6 bases). CDR3 in DNA: TGCAGTGCCCTGGGGGGTGAGCAGTTCTTC. This sequence encodes CSALGGEQFF.